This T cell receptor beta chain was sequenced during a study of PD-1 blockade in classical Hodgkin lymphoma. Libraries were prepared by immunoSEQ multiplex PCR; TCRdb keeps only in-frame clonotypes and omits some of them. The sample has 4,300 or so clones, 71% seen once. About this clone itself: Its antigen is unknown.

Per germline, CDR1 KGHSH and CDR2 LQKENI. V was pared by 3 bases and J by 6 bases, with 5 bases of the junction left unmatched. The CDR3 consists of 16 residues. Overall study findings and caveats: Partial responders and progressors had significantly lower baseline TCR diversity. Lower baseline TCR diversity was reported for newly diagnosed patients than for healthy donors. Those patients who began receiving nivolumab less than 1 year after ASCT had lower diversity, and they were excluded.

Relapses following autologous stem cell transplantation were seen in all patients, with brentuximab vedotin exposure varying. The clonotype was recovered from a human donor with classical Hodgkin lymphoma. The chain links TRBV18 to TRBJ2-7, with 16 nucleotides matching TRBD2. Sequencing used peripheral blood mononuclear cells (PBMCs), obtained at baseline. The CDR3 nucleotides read TGTGCCAGCTCACCTGCGGGACTAGCGGGAGGGGTCGAGCAGTACTTC. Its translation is CASSPAGLAGGVEQYF.